Each of the 20 T cell receptor beta chains below was sequenced from the same sample in a study of beta chain features in type 1 diabetes. Study findings and constraints: People with Type 1 diabetes carried modestly yet significantly shorter TCRB CDR3s in all four CD4+ subsets.

Expressed TCRB transcripts were sequenced because the isolated RNA had all been reverse transcribed beforehand. Produced via immunoSEQ multiplex PCR; TCRdb's table is partial and in-frame only. The sample has some 640,000 clones; over 11% are singletons. Their antigens remain unidentified. The sequenced material came from naive CD4+ T cells from blood. These receptor sequences come from a man between 18 and 29 years old with type 1 diabetes.

Concerning this clone itself: Additional DNA sequences in this sample encode the identical CDR3. The rearrangement links TRBV18 to TRBJ2-7; D unclear. From germline, CDR1 is KGHSH and CDR2 LQKENI. CDR3 length: 12 amino acids. V gave up 1 base and J gave up 2 bases, with 3 bases separating them. This chain's CDR3 is CASSPQTYEQYF. CDR3 nucleotide sequence: TGTGCCAGCTCACCACAGACCTACGAGCAGTACTTC. Full variable domain (remainder filled in from reference TRBV18 and TRBJ2-7): NAGVMQNPRHLVRRRGQEARLRCSPMKGHSHVYWYRQLPEEGLKFMVYLQKENIIDESGMPKERFSAEFPKEGPSILRIQQVVRGDSAAYFCASSPQTYEQYFGPGTRLTVT.

CDR3 region: CASSVTGAETQYF. The DNA for the CDR3 is TGTGCCAGCAGCGTTACCGGAGCGGAGACCCAGTACTTC. This sequence joins TRBV9 and TRBJ2-5; D call uncertain. The CDR3 is 13 residues long. V gave up 2 bases and J gave up 5 bases, with 10 bases separating them. Germline V gene sequence: CDR1 SGDLS, CDR2 YYNGEE.

The CDR3 loop reads CAWSIEPPGRNTIYF. The CDR3, as DNA: TGTGCCTGGAGCATTGAGCCCCCGGGCAGAAACACCATATATTTT. This chain connects TRBV30 to TRBJ1-3; no clear D. This CDR3 is built from 15 residues. From germline, CDR1 is GTSNPN and CDR2 SVGIG (reference sequence). V was trimmed by 3 bases and J by 5 bases, leaving 17 bases between them.

The genes are TRBV10-3 and TRBJ1-3; 9 nucleotides line up with TRBD1. This CDR3 region has 15 residues. Germline CDR1 reads ENHRY; CDR2 reads SYGVKD. Trimming removed 6 bases from V and 3 bases from J; junction bases left unmatched: 6. The DNA for the CDR3 is TGTGCCATCAGGATGACAGGGGGGCGTGGAAACACCATATATTTT. This gives the protein CAIRMTGGRGNTIYF.

This sequence joins TRBV29-1 and TRBJ1-2; 8 nucleotides line up with TRBD1. This CDR3 has 15 residues. Germline trimming cut 4 bases from V and 2 bases from J; bases unmatched to any gene: 9. The germline CDR1 and CDR2 sequences are SQVTM and ANQGSEA. CDR3 loop: CSVGGTGGSNYGYTF. CDR3 nucleotides: TGCAGCGTTGGTGGTACAGGGGGTTCGAACTATGGCTACACCTTC.

This clone was detected a few times. The chain recombines TRBV7-9 with TRBJ1-2; 7 bases map to TRBD1. The CDR3 has 17 residues. The trim removed 2 bases at V and 9 bases at J, leaving 18 bases unmatched. From germline, CDR1 is SEHNR and CDR2 FQNEAQ (reference sequence). For the CDR3, the DNA is TGTGCCAGCAGCTTACGGGGACAGAAGCCGTTCCCTGCTAGCTACACCTTC. Translated, it gives CASSLRGQKPFPASYTF.

This clone has a handful of counts. This chain links TRBV13 with TRBJ1-6; maybe TRBD1 (6 bases). Germline CDR1 PRHDT, CDR2 FYEKMQ (reference sequence). The V gene lost 2 bases and the J gene lost 11 bases, with 10 bases spanning the gap. This CDR3 is built from 13 residues. The CDR3 reads CASSLRGTAPLHF. Here the CDR3 DNA reads TGTGCCAGCAGCTTAAGGGGGACTGCACCCCTCCACTTT.

The rearrangement uses TRBV30 and TRBJ1-2; D gene ambiguous. Germline V gene data show CDR1 as GTSNPN and CDR2 as SVGIG (reference sequence). The CDR3 contains 14 residues. V dropped 4 bases and J dropped 7 bases, with 19 bases sitting between them. The CDR3 region is CAWTDGWASSGYTF. As DNA, the CDR3 is TGTGCCTGGACCGACGGTTGGGCCAGTAGTGGCTACACCTTC.

This clone was seen a handful of times. V and J are TRBV4-2 and TRBJ2-5; 9 bases line up with TRBD1. CDR3 length: 14 residues. J gave up 3 bases and V 4 bases, and 3 bases lay outside the gene matches. The germline V gene encodes CDR1 LGHNA and CDR2 YNFKEQ. The CDR3 nucleotides are TGTGCCAGCAGCCGACAGGGGGGAGAAGAGACCCAGTACTTC. It yields the protein CASSRQGGEETQYF.

This chain connects TRBV5-1 to TRBJ2-1; D is perhaps TRBD1 or TRBD2 (6 bases each). The CDR3 spans 14 residues. Germline loops: CDR1 SGHRS, CDR2 YFSETQ. V was cut by 8 bases and J by 1 base, with 13 bases left in between. The CDR3 DNA follows: TGCGCCAGTTCCGAGGGGGGTTCCTACAATGAGCAGTTCTTC. Translated, it gives CASSEGGSYNEQFF.

This clone was found a few times. The chain couples TRBV30 to TRBJ2-1; 10 positions agree with TRBD2. The CDR3 extends over 14 amino acids. From germline, CDR1 is GTSNPN and CDR2 SVGIG (reference sequence). V was clipped by 1 base and J by 4 bases; unmatched bases: 1. CDR3 sequence reads: CAWSGLAGYNEQFF. The CDR3 nucleotides are TGTGCCTGGAGTGGACTAGCGGGTTACAATGAGCAGTTCTTC.

This chain joins TRBV18 and TRBJ2-7, with D possibly being TRBD1 or TRBD2 (5 bases each). The CDR3 sequence is 13 residues long. Germline CDR1 is KGHSH and CDR2 is LQKENI. The V and J ends lost 3 bases and 3 bases respectively, with 9 bases between them. The CDR3 DNA follows: TGTGCCAGCTCACCGGGACCTCACTACGAGCAGTACTTC. Translation gives CASSPGPHYEQYF.

The rearrangement uses TRBV9 and TRBJ2-1, with a tentative D call TRBD1 (6 bases). Germline V gives CDR1 SGDLS, CDR2 YYNGEE. Trimming removed 4 bases from V and 10 bases from J, with 21 bases in between. The CDR3 consists of 15 residues. The chain's CDR3 is CASSPRTAQIVEQFF. CDR3 DNA: TGTGCCAGCAGCCCTCGGACAGCTCAAATTGTGGAGCAGTTCTTC.

This clone was observed a few times. The rearrangement links TRBV29-1 to TRBJ2-2, with D possibly matching TRBD2 (5 bases). V was pared by 4 bases and J by 8 bases, with 8 bases between. The CDR3 extends over 11 amino acids. Germline V gene sequence: CDR1 SQVTM, CDR2 ANQGSEA. The CDR3 DNA follows: TGCAGCGTTGGCCGGGAAGGGGAGCTGTTTTTT. Encoded protein: CSVGREGELFF.

The rearrangement uses TRBV6-5 and TRBJ2-2; TRBD2 aligns across 7 bases. Per germline, CDR1 MNHEY and CDR2 SVGAGI. This CDR3 contains 15 residues. V lost 2 bases and J lost 1; bases outside the gene matches: 1. The CDR3 sequence: CASSYRGGNTGELFF. The CDR3, as DNA: TGTGCCAGCAGTTACCGCGGGGGGAACACCGGGGAGCTGTTTTTT.

This clone was counted a few times. The chain recombines TRBV18 with TRBJ1-1, with D possibly being TRBD1 (5 bases). CDR1 is KGHSH, CDR2 LQKENI, per germline. The V and J ends lost 6 bases and 1 base respectively, with 9 bases between them. The CDR3 runs 13 residues. CDR3 DNA sequence: TGTGCCAGCTCCTCGACAGAGAACACTGAAGCTTTCTTT. Its protein product is CASSSTENTEAFF.

V and J are TRBV5-6 and TRBJ2-3; TRBD2 might be the D (5 bases). CDR1 is SGHDT, CDR2 YYEEEE, per germline. V lost 2 bases, J lost 5 bases, and 6 bases lay in between. The CDR3 has 12 residues. The CDR3, as DNA: TGTGCCAGCAGCTTAGGGAGAGATACGCAGTATTTT. This gives the protein CASSLGRDTQYF.

This clone was detected only once. The chain carries TRBV5-4 and TRBJ2-7; TRBD2 agrees at 7 bases. Unmatched junction bases numbered 6, after V lost 0 bases and J lost 3 bases. The CDR3 runs 15 residues. CDR1 is SGHNT, CDR2 YYREEE, per germline (reference sequence). The DNA of the CDR3 is TGTGCCAGCAGCTTGGAAGCGGGGTGGGACTACGAGCAGTACTTC. It codes for CASSLEAGWDYEQYF. Variable domain in full (rest from reference TRBV5-4 and TRBJ2-7): ETGVTQSPTHLIKTRGQQVTLRCSSQSGHNTVSWYQQALGQGPQFIFQYYREEENGRGNFPPRFSGLQFPNYSSELNVNALELDDSALYLCASSLEAGWDYEQYFGPGTRLTVT.

The chain recombines TRBV7-2 with TRBJ2-5, with 8 positions matching TRBD2. After removal of 5 bases from V and 5 bases from J, the junction contained 10 bases not matched to a gene. This CDR3 has 15 amino acids. Germline V gene data show CDR1 as SGHTA and CDR2 as FQGNSA. CDR3 residues: CASSLKRGMGETQYF. CDR3 DNA: TGTGCCAGCAGCCTGAAGCGGGGGATGGGGGAGACCCAGTACTTC. Using reference TRBV7-2 and TRBJ2-5 for the parts outside the CDR3, the full variable domain is GAGVSQSPSNKVTEKGKDVELRCDPISGHTALYWYRQSLGQGLEFLIYFQGNSAPDKSGLPSDRFSAERTGGSVSTLTIQRTQQEDSAVYLCASSLKRGMGETQYFGPGTRLLVL.

Only a few counts were recorded for this clone. The chain recombines TRBV2 with TRBJ2-7; 9 bases line up with TRBD1. Germline V gene lookup returns CDR1 SNHLY and CDR2 FYNNEI. Trimming took 7 bases from V and 0 from J; bases not matched to a gene: 1. CDR3 length: 13 amino acids. CDR3: CASTTGGSYEQYF. CDR3 bases: TGTGCCAGCACGACAGGGGGCTCCTACGAGCAGTACTTC.